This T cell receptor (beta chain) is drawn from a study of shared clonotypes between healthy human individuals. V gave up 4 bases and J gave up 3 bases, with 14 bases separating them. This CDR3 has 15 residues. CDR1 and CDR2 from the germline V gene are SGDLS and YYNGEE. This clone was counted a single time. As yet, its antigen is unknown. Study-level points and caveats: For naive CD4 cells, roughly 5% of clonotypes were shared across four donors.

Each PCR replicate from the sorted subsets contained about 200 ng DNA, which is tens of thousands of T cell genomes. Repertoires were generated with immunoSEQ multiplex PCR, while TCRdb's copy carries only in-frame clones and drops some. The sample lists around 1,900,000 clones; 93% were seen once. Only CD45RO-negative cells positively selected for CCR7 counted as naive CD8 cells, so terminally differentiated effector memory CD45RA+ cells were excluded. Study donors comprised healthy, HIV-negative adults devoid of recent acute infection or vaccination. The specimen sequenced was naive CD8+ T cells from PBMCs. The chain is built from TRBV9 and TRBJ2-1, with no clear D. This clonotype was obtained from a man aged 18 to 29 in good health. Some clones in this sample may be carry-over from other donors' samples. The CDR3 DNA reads TGTGCCAGCAGCCCTCGCCCGGGCCTCTACAATGAGCAGTTCTTC. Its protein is CASSPRPGLYNEQFF.